One and the same sample provided the 15 T cell receptor beta chains below, sequenced in a study of shared clonotypes between healthy human individuals. Repertoires were generated with immunoSEQ multiplex PCR, while TCRdb's copy carries only in-frame clones and drops some. Of around 940,000 clones in the sample, approximately 76% were seen once. The source material was memory CD4+ T cells sorted from blood. Subset indicated: CD45RA-negative fraction. These receptors came from a man between 18 and 35 years old in good health.

The chain combines TRBV30 with TRBJ2-3; 7 nucleotides agree with TRBD1. Germline V gene lookup returns CDR1 GTSNPN and CDR2 SVGIG (reference sequence). The CDR3 has 14 residues. V shed 3 bases and J 7 bases; nucleotides not matched to a gene: 10. The CDR3 loop is CAWSDRAAGNTQYF. CDR3 coding DNA: TGTGCCTGGAGCGACAGGGCCGCCGGGAATACGCAGTATTTT.

This clone appeared a few times. The chain employs TRBV27 and TRBJ1-6; 7 nucleotides agree with TRBD1. Germline V CDR1 and CDR2: MNHEY, SMNVEV (reference sequence). The V gene end was trimmed by 0 bases and the J gene end by 5 bases; junction bases not matched to a gene: 1. The CDR3 loop spans 15 amino acids. CDR3 residues: CASSLSGTDNSPLHF. CDR3 DNA: TGTGCCAGCAGTTTATCGGGGACAGATAATTCACCCCTCCACTTT.

This clone showed up just a few times. The chain recombines TRBV29-1 with TRBJ1-3, with 9 bases lining up with TRBD1. Germline CDR1 is SQVTM and CDR2 is ANQGSEA. The CDR3 loop spans 13 amino acids. The V gene end was trimmed by 7 bases and the J gene end by 1 base; junction bases not matched to a gene: 2. CDR3 sequence reads: CSAGTGSGNTIYF. CDR3 nucleotide sequence: TGCAGCGCCGGGACAGGGTCTGGAAACACCATATATTTT. Looking up the rest from reference TRBV29-1 and TRBJ1-3 gives the full variable domain: SAVISQKPSRDICQRGTSLTIQCQVDSQVTMMFWYRQQPGQSLTLIATANQGSEATYESGFVIDKFPISRPNLTFSTLTVSNMSPEDSSIYLCSAGTGSGNTIYFGEGSWLTVV.

V is TRBV5-1 and J is TRBJ1-2, with 9 bases identical to TRBD1. V lost 0 bases and J lost 5; bases outside the gene matches: 5. Germline V gene sequence: CDR1 SGHRS, CDR2 YFSETQ. The CDR3 loop spans 15 amino acids. CDR3 DNA sequence: TGCGCCAGCAGCTTGGGGGGACAGGGTGCGTATGGCTACACCTTC. Its translation: CASSLGGQGAYGYTF.

The V call is TRBV5-4, the J call TRBJ1-1; D uncertain. The CDR3 has 17 residues. CDR1 and CDR2 from the germline V gene are SGHNT and YYREEE (reference sequence). V was pared by 4 bases and J by 0 bases, with 19 bases between. In nucleotides, the CDR3 is TGTGCCAGCAGCCCCCGACCGAGCGATACCATGAACACTGAAGCTTTCTTT. Its translation is CASSPRPSDTMNTEAFF.

The chain links TRBV6-7 to TRBJ2-1, with TRBD2 matching 10 bases. TRBV6-7 carries the ORF label, with uncertain function. After removal of 2 bases from V and 0 bases from J, the junction contained 4 bases not matched to a gene. The CDR3 is 17 amino acids. The CDR3 loop reads CASSYRTSGHSYNEQFF. Written as DNA, the CDR3 is TGTGCCAGCAGTTACCGGACTAGCGGTCACTCCTACAATGAGCAGTTCTTC.

The chain links TRBV5-1 to TRBJ2-1; perhaps TRBD1 as D (5 bases). Germline V CDR1 and CDR2: SGHRS, YFSETQ. The CDR3 sequence is 14 residues long. V lost 6 bases and J lost 0, with 10 bases in between. CDR3 sequence (DNA): TGCGCCAGCACCCTAGGGGACTCCTACAATGAGCAGTTCTTC. Amino acid sequence: CASTLGDSYNEQFF.

The chain combines TRBV2 with TRBJ2-1; D might be TRBD2 (6 bases). CDR3 length: 12 amino acids. V dropped 5 bases and J dropped 9 bases, with 11 bases sitting between them. CDR1 SNHLY and CDR2 FYNNEI come from the germline V gene. CDR3 coding DNA: TGTGCCAGCAGTAAACTGGGGGGTGAGCAGTTCTTC. Residues: CASSKLGGEQFF.

This clone occurred many times. The CDR3 region is CASTSGSRGNTDTQYF. In DNA, the CDR3 is TGTGCCAGCACCTCAGGGTCCAGGGGCAACACAGATACGCAGTATTTT. The chain joins TRBV7-9 to TRBJ2-3, with D perhaps TRBD1 (6 bases). The CDR3 spans 16 residues. Between the trimmed V and J ends, which lost 7 bases and 2 bases, there was a span of 19 bases. Germline CDR1 and CDR2: SEHNR and FQNEAQ (reference sequence).

The V gene is TRBV4-2, the J gene TRBJ2-3, with D perhaps matching TRBD2 (6 bases). V was clipped by 0 bases and J by 0 bases, with 19 bases between them. CDR1 and CDR2 (germline): LGHNA, YNFKEQ. The CDR3 is 19 amino acids. Here the CDR3 reads CASSQELAGQGTSTDTQYF. The CDR3 DNA reads as TGTGCCAGCAGCCAAGAGCTGGCGGGGCAGGGTACTAGCACAGATACGCAGTATTTT.

The gene calls are TRBV27 and TRBJ1-5, with 7 bases that match TRBD1. The length of the CDR3 is 13 residues. Germline V gene sequence: CDR1 MNHEY, CDR2 SMNVEV (reference sequence). Losses at the gene ends were 6 bases for V and 9 bases for J; bases not matched to a gene: 8. The CDR3 region has the DNA TGTGCCAGCAGACAGGACAGGACAGGGCCCCAGCATTTT. It codes for CASRQDRTGPQHF.

The sample holds a few counts of this clone. The rearrangement uses TRBV2 and TRBJ2-2, with 9 bases that match TRBD1. Per the germline V gene, CDR1 is SNHLY and CDR2 is FYNNEI. This CDR3 is built from 16 residues. The V gene end was trimmed by 6 bases and the J gene end by 1 base; junction bases not matched to a gene: 6. The DNA of the CDR3 is TGTGCCAGCAGGGACAGGGGTGCCGAGAACACCGGGGAGCTGTTTTTT. Its translation is CASRDRGAENTGELFF.

The chain links TRBV30 to TRBJ2-3; TRBD2 aligns across 7 bases. The CDR3 extends over 15 amino acids. Germline-derived CDR1 and CDR2 are GTSNPN and SVGIG (reference sequence). J lost 0 bases, V lost 0 bases, and 3 bases had no gene match. The CDR3 sequence is CAWSVKRGSTDTQYF. In DNA form, the CDR3 reads TGTGCCTGGAGTGTAAAGCGGGGAAGCACAGATACGCAGTATTTT.

The rearrangement uses TRBV9 and TRBJ2-3, with TRBD2 as a possible D gene (6 bases). Germline values: CDR1 SGDLS, CDR2 YYNGEE. V was cut by 0 bases and J by 2 bases, with 10 bases left in between. CDR3 length equals 15 residues. For the CDR3, the DNA is TGTGCCAGCAGCGTAGGGGTAGCGGCCACAGATACGCAGTATTTT. The encoded protein is CASSVGVAATDTQYF.

This clone has more than one count but fewer than ten. The chain links TRBV11-3 to TRBJ2-1; D remains unclear. Looked up from germline, CDR1 is SGHNT and CDR2 is YENEEA. The CDR3 is made up of 15 amino acids. V was cut by 1 base and J by 6 bases, with 13 bases left in between. CDR3 bases: TGTGCCAGCAGCTTAGGGCAAGTATCGAGCAATGAGCAGTTCTTC. Encoded protein: CASSLGQVSSNEQFF.